Following are 29 T cell receptor beta chains from one sample sequenced in a study of cytomegalovirus exposure and HLA in healthy donors. The PCR ran on 60 Vbeta and 13 Jbeta primers. Sequencing used immunoSEQ multiplex PCR; TCRdb keeps in-frame clones, though not all of them. The sample lists about 150,000 clones; about 76% were seen once. Sample: PBMCs. The receptors shown here come from a human donor in good health.

DNA of the CDR3: TGTGCCAGCAGTCAGACAGGGTTCACGGGCACTGAAGCTTTCTTT. Its protein product is CASSQTGFTGTEAFF. V gene TRBV28 combines with J gene TRBJ1-1; 7 bases agree with TRBD1. The CDR3 consists of 15 residues. Germline loops: CDR1 MDHEN, CDR2 SYDVKM. Losses at the gene ends were 5 bases for V and 4 bases for J; bases not matched to a gene: 10.

The chain employs TRBV9 and TRBJ1-2; 9 nucleotides line up with TRBD1. This CDR3 contains 15 residues. J lost 8 bases, V lost 0 bases, and 8 bases had no gene match. Germline V gene lookup returns CDR1 SGDLS and CDR2 YYNGEE. The CDR3 here is CASSVAYRTGEGYTF. For the CDR3, the DNA is TGTGCCAGCAGCGTAGCCTACCGGACAGGGGAAGGCTACACCTTC.

This chain joins TRBV25-1 and TRBJ1-2; no clear D gene. The CDR3 runs 13 residues. Germline V gene lookup returns CDR1 MGHDK and CDR2 SYGVNS. Trimming left V 1 base short and J 8 bases short, with 11 bases between. CDR3: CASSEFLAGGYTF. The CDR3 DNA is TGTGCCAGCAGTGAATTTTTGGCAGGAGGCTACACCTTC.

The rearrangement links TRBV12-5 to TRBJ1-2; 8 bases are a match to TRBD1. Looked up from germline, CDR1 is LGHNT and CDR2 is FRNRAP. The CDR3 sequence is 14 residues long. The trim removed 8 bases at V and 7 bases at J, leaving 12 bases unmatched. The CDR3 DNA sequence: TGTGCTAGTTCCGTCTCAGGGGGCGGGAGTGGCTACACCTTC. It translates to CASSVSGGGSGYTF.

CDR3 in DNA: TGTGCCAGCTCACTTGGGACAATTAGGAACACTGAAGCTTTCTTT. It codes for CASSLGTIRNTEAFF. The chain combines TRBV18 with TRBJ1-1; possibly TRBD1 for D (6 bases). V was cut by 4 bases and J by 1 base, with 13 bases left in between. CDR1 and CDR2 (germline): KGHSH, LQKENI. CDR3 length: 15 residues.

The chain couples TRBV15 to TRBJ2-5; D is ambiguous. V was pared by 1 base and J by 4 bases, with 7 bases between. The CDR3 has 13 amino acids. CDR1 and CDR2 (germline): LNHNV, YYDKDF (reference sequence). DNA for the CDR3: TGTGCCACCAGCAGAGCGGAGTTAGAGACCCAGTACTTC. Encoded protein: CATSRAELETQYF.

This chain links TRBV4-1 with TRBJ2-1, with D possibly matching TRBD1 (6 bases). Trimming took off 1 base at V and 3 bases at J, with 13 bases between the two ends. The CDR3 extends over 16 amino acids. Germline V gene lookup returns CDR1 MGHRA and CDR2 YSYEKL. CDR3 nucleotide sequence: TGCGCCAGCAGCCAAGGCCATGGGGGCCGCTACAATGAGCAGTTCTTC. Translated, it gives CASSQGHGGRYNEQFF.

V and J are TRBV27 and TRBJ2-3; maybe TRBD1 (5 bases). This CDR3 comprises 14 residues. Trimming stripped 3 bases from V and 2 bases from J, with 9 bases between. CDR1 is MNHEY, CDR2 SMNVEV, per germline (reference sequence). CDR3 nucleotides: TGTGCCAGCAGTTTTGGGGCGCCCACAGATACGCAGTATTTT. Protein product: CASSFGAPTDTQYF.

This rearrangement joins TRBV6-5 to TRBJ2-7; D may be TRBD1 (5 bases). This CDR3 contains 14 residues. V shed 5 bases and J shed 3 bases, with 14 bases lying between them. The germline V gene has CDR1 MNHEY and CDR2 SVGAGI. CDR3 amino acids: CASSLDTNFYEQYF. The CDR3 DNA sequence: TGTGCCAGCAGTCTGGACACGAATTTCTACGAGCAGTACTTC.

CDR3 sequence (DNA): TGTGCCAGCAGCCCTTCTAGTCCTAGCACAGATACGCAGTATTTT. It yields the protein CASSPSSPSTDTQYF. V and J are TRBV11-2 and TRBJ2-3; D remains ambiguous. The CDR3 extends over 15 amino acids. The ends were cut back, 5 bases at V and 0 bases at J, with 12 bases in the middle. Germline CDR1 SGHAT, CDR2 FQNNGV.

The chain uses TRBV7-9 and TRBJ1-1, with 8 positions matching TRBD1. CDR1 is SEHNR, CDR2 FQNEAQ, per germline (reference sequence). The CDR3 covers 15 residues. Germline trimming cut 5 bases from V and 0 bases from J; bases unmatched to any gene: 5. CDR3 region: CASSVAQGVNTEAFF. The CDR3 bases are TGTGCCAGCAGCGTGGCACAGGGGGTGAACACTGAAGCTTTCTTT.

The rearrangement uses TRBV2 and TRBJ2-3; 8 nucleotides agree with TRBD1. Germline V lookup: CDR1 SNHLY, CDR2 FYNNEI. J lost 4 bases, V lost 7 bases, and 13 bases had no gene match. The CDR3 runs 16 residues. CDR3 region: CASKLGTGIRADTQYF. The DNA for the CDR3 is TGTGCCAGCAAATTGGGGACAGGCATTCGCGCAGATACGCAGTATTTT. The variable domain in full, with the rest retrieved from reference TRBV2 and TRBJ2-3, is EPEVTQTPSHQVTQMGQEVILRCVPISNHLYFYWYRQILGQKVEFLVSFYNNEISEKSEIFDDQFSVERPDGSNFTLKIRSTKLEDSAMYFCASKLGTGIRADTQYFGPGTRLTVL.

The chain uses TRBV5-4 and TRBJ1-2; D not certain. Germline V lookup: CDR1 SGHNT, CDR2 YYREEE (reference sequence). Trimming took 2 bases from V and 4 from J, leaving 12 bases between them. This CDR3 contains 14 residues. DNA of the CDR3: TGTGCCAGCAGCTTCGGGGAAGACATCTATGGCTACACCTTC. It encodes CASSFGEDIYGYTF.

The V gene is TRBV7-8, the J gene TRBJ1-5, with 7 bases matching TRBD1. Trimming at V came to 3 bases and at J to 0 bases, leaving 2 bases not matched to a gene. CDR3 length equals 15 residues. The germline CDR1 and CDR2 sequences are SGHVS and FQNEAQ. The CDR3, as DNA: TGTGCCAGCAGCTTCACAGGGGATAGCAATCAGCCCCAGCATTTT. Translated, it gives CASSFTGDSNQPQHF.

This rearrangement joins TRBV30 to TRBJ2-7, with D possibly TRBD1 on 7 matching bases. The CDR3 totals 14 residues. Germline V gives CDR1 GTSNPN, CDR2 SVGIG (reference sequence). Trimming left V 0 bases short and J 6 bases short, with 15 bases between. For the CDR3, the DNA is TGTGCCTGGAGTGTACTCAGGGGGGCAAGCGAGCAGTACTTC. Protein sequence: CAWSVLRGASEQYF.

This chain links TRBV19 with TRBJ2-1, with D tentatively TRBD1 (6 bases). The CDR3 length is 16 residues. The germline CDR1 and CDR2 sequences are LNHDA and SQIVND (reference sequence). Trimming pared 6 bases from V and 2 bases from J, leaving 17 bases between. Here the CDR3 DNA reads TGTGCCAGTAGGGTGGGGTCGACAGGCGCCTACAATGAGCAGTTCTTC. Amino acids: CASRVGSTGAYNEQFF. The full variable domain, completed using reference TRBV19 and TRBJ2-1, is DGGITQSPKYLFRKEGQNVTLSCEQNLNHDAMYWYRQDPGQGLRLIYYSQIVNDFQKGDIAEGYSVSREKKESFPLTVTSAQKNPTAFYLCASRVGSTGAYNEQFFGPGTRLTVL.

J is TRBJ2-7 and V is TRBV4-1; 9 bases agree with TRBD1. The V and J ends lost 3 bases and 6 bases, in that order; junction bases with no gene match: 6. Germline loops: CDR1 MGHRA, CDR2 YSYEKL. The CDR3 spans 14 residues. The chain's CDR3 is CASSQGDRVAEQYF. CDR3 nucleotides: TGCGCCAGCAGCCAGGGGGACAGGGTGGCCGAGCAGTACTTC.

The V call is TRBV6-6, the J call TRBJ1-2; D call uncertain. Germline lookup yields CDR1 MNHNY and CDR2 SVGAGI (reference sequence). The CDR3 contains 12 residues. Trimming cost V 7 bases and J 5 bases, with 11 bases left between them. The chain's CDR3 is CASKQPEYGYTF. The CDR3 DNA sequence: TGTGCCAGCAAACAACCGGAGTATGGCTACACCTTC.

The table lists this clone with a count of one. CDR3 DNA: TGTGCCAGCAGTTGGGACAGTAATAGCAATCAGCCCCAGCATTTT. Its translation is CASSWDSNSNQPQHF. The V and J genes are TRBV27 and TRBJ1-5; 7 bases line up with TRBD1. The CDR3 length is 15 residues. V lost 4 bases, J lost 0 bases, and 3 bases stayed unmatched. CDR1 MNHEY and CDR2 SMNVEV come from the germline V gene (reference sequence).

The J gene is TRBJ1-3, the V gene TRBV5-6, with D uncertain. The CDR3 contains 17 residues. V lost 1 base and J 3 bases, leaving 17 bases between the germline ends. The germline V gene encodes CDR1 SGHDT and CDR2 YYEEEE. The CDR3 sequence: CASSLTARLLYGNTIYF. The CDR3 DNA reads TGTGCCAGCAGCTTGACAGCCAGACTATTATATGGAAACACCATATATTTT.

The V call is TRBV9, the J call TRBJ2-1; a weak D match, TRBD2 (6 bases). The CDR3 runs to 20 residues. Germline CDR1 reads SGDLS; CDR2 reads YYNGEE. The germline V and J ends were trimmed by 2 bases and 4 bases, with 28 bases remaining between them. CDR3 DNA: TGTGCCAGCAGCGTGCGGGACTCGTGTTGTCATCCGTACTCATACAATGAGCAGTTCTTC. This translates into CASSVRDSCCHPYSYNEQFF.

The rearrangement joins TRBV6-1 to TRBJ2-5; weak D call: TRBD2 (6 bases). CDR3 length equals 16 residues. Trimming removed 4 bases from V and 3 bases from J, with 18 bases in between. Germline V gives CDR1 MNHNS, CDR2 SASEGT. CDR3 residues: CASSALGGANEETQYF. CDR3 sequence (DNA): TGTGCCAGCAGTGCCTTGGGGGGAGCAAACGAAGAGACCCAGTACTTC.

This chain links TRBV28 with TRBJ1-1; TRBD1 is a possible D gene (6 bases). CDR1 and CDR2 (germline): MDHEN, SYDVKM. This CDR3 spans 15 amino acids. V was clipped by 2 bases and J by 0 bases, with 10 bases between them. CDR3 loop: CASSLGQRVNTEAFF. The CDR3 DNA reads as TGTGCCAGCAGTTTAGGACAGAGGGTGAACACTGAAGCTTTCTTT.

V is TRBV27 and J is TRBJ2-2; possible D gene TRBD1, 6 bases. Germline values: CDR1 MNHEY, CDR2 SMNVEV (reference sequence). V gave up 3 bases and J gave up 1 base, with 18 bases separating them. This CDR3 is 18 amino acids long. The CDR3 sequence: CASSFIDPGQMNTGELFF. The CDR3 nucleotides read TGTGCCAGCAGTTTTATCGATCCGGGACAAATGAACACCGGGGAGCTGTTTTTT.

The V call is TRBV2, the J call TRBJ1-2; 11 bases are a match to TRBD1. Germline CDR1 is SNHLY and CDR2 is FYNNEI. Trimming removed 8 bases from V and 8 bases from J; junction bases left unmatched: 13. The CDR3 consists of 15 residues. In DNA form, the CDR3 reads TGTGCCAGCGATTTCAAAAGGACAGGGGGCCGGGGCTACACCTTC. This translates into CASDFKRTGGRGYTF.

The chain combines TRBV10-3 with TRBJ1-1; perhaps TRBD1 as D (5 bases). The CDR3 extends over 16 amino acids. V lost 0 bases and J 6 bases, leaving 17 bases between the germline ends. Germline values: CDR1 ENHRY, CDR2 SYGVKD. The CDR3 DNA reads TGTGCCATCAGTGAGTCGACGGGGGGGAAAGGGTCTGAAGCTTTCTTT. Protein: CAISESTGGKGSEAFF.

In its sample, this clone was seen once. The chain is built from TRBV5-4 and TRBJ2-5, with D maybe TRBD2 (6 bases). The ends were cut back, 2 bases at V and 3 bases at J, with 11 bases in the middle. CDR3 length equals 14 residues. Germline V gene data show CDR1 as SGHNT and CDR2 as YYREEE (reference sequence). The CDR3, as DNA: TGTGCCAGCAGCTTTGGCGGGGTAGAAGAGACCCAGTACTTC. Protein: CASSFGGVEETQYF.

This chain connects TRBV5-1 to TRBJ2-1; TRBD2 matches 9 bases. V shed 0 bases and J 10 bases; nucleotides not matched to a gene: 5. From germline, CDR1 is SGHRS and CDR2 YFSETQ. CDR3 length: 14 residues. Written as DNA, the CDR3 is TGCGCCAGCAGCTTGGTGGGCGGGGGGGCCGAGCAGTTCTTC. Its protein is CASSLVGGGAEQFF.

Only one count was recorded for this clone. The chain joins TRBV30 to TRBJ1-2, with 7 bases identical to TRBD1. The CDR3 has 13 residues. Germline CDR1 reads GTSNPN; CDR2 reads SVGIG (reference sequence). In nucleotides, the CDR3 is TGTGCTCTTCAGGGGGGCCGGGACTATGGCTACACCTTC. The encoded protein is CALQGGRDYGYTF.